The T cell receptor beta chain under discussion was sequenced for a study of shared clonotypes between healthy human individuals. Study results and limitations: Estimated clonotype richness was generally higher in naive than memory subsets. Clonotype sharing among donors was expected to depend on sequencing depth. It was observed that about 5% of naive CD4 clonotypes were shared across several donors. Rarefaction revealed incomplete sorted-subset sequencing despite large depth.

Worth noting for this clone: The target antigen is unknown.

Sequencing was performed with immunoSEQ multiplex PCR; in TCRdb, only in-frame clones are kept and a portion is missing. Of about 750,000 clones listed, more than 85% were seen once; the top ten hold less than 25%. This CDR3 has 15 residues. The V gene lost 3 bases and the J gene lost 0 bases, with 11 bases spanning the gap. Germline assignment: CDR1 LNHNV and CDR2 YYDKDF (reference sequence). Cells designated naive CD8 were CD45RO-negative and were positively selected for CCR7, with terminally differentiated effector memory CD45RA+ cells excluded. V is TRBV15 and J is TRBJ2-5, with D perhaps TRBD1 (5 bases). The receptor comes from a man aged 25-45 years in good health. The specimen was naive CD8+ T cells sorted from blood. This CDR3 is CATSSNAGYQETQYF. CDR3 coding DNA: TGTGCCACCAGCAGCAATGCAGGGTACCAAGAGACCCAGTACTTC. The full variable domain, in which reference TRBV15 and TRBJ2-5 provide the parts outside the CDR3, is DAMVIQNPRYQVTQFGKPVTLSCSQTLNHNVMYWYQQKSSQAPKLLFHYYDKDFNNEADTPDNFQSRRPNTSFCFLDIRSPGLGDTAMYLCATSSNAGYQETQYFGPGTRLLVL.